This note documents a single T cell receptor beta chain sequence. CDR1 SGHKS and CDR2 YYEKEE come from the germline V gene (reference sequence). The junction had 6 bases not matched to a gene; V was cut back by 0 bases and J by 1 base. The length of the CDR3 is 16 residues. These data originate in a study of T-cell memory formation after mild COVID-19. TCRdb used MiXCR to reprocess the 5' RACE reads, holding one entry per CDR3 protein. The data show under 90,000 distinct CDR3 sequences, with approximately 14% seen just once and 25% to 35% held by the top ten. Material for sequencing was PBMCs or a T cell subset sorted from them (not recorded which). V is TRBV5-5 and J is TRBJ1-1; 7 bases match TRBD1. This clonotype was obtained from an adult woman who had mild COVID-19 (a few samples of this study predate the infection). Cell type and time point are not known. This CDR3 reads CASSLAPAGGNTEAFF. In DNA form, the CDR3 reads TGTGCCAGCAGCTTGGCTCCGGCAGGGGGGAACACTGAAGCTTTCTTT. The full variable domain, in which reference TRBV5-5 and TRBJ1-1 provide the parts outside the CDR3, is DAGVTQSPTHLIKTRGQQVTLRCSPISGHKSVSWYQQVLGQGPQFIFQYYEKEERGRGNFPDRFSARQFPNYSSELNVNALLLGDSALYLCASSLAPAGGNTEAFFGQGTRLTVV.